The 25 T cell receptor beta chains below were found in one sample sequenced in a study of T cells in Graves' hyperthyroidism and ophthalmopathy. TCR beta CDR3 regions were amplified from RNA. The primer set for the first-round RT-PCR of the TCR CDR3 was HTBI. TCRdb reprocessed the multiplex PCR reads via MiXCR and lists one record per CDR3 protein. The sample yields over 300,000 distinct CDR3 sequences, around 14% seen once. The material sequenced was blood. Receptor source: a woman aged 60-70 years with Graves' hyperthyroidism.

This clonotype has ten or more counts. The CDR3 nucleotides are TGTGCCTGGAGTTACGGGTTTGGAGCGGGAAGGGCTCGCGAGCAGTACTTC. It is translated as CAWSYGFGAGRAREQYF. The rearrangement joins TRBV30 to TRBJ2-7, with 7 positions matching TRBD2. CDR1 and CDR2 (germline): GTSNPN, SVGIG (reference sequence). This CDR3 region has 17 residues. Trimming removed 2 bases from V and 6 bases from J; junction bases left unmatched: 19.

The gene calls are TRBV5-1 and TRBJ2-3; D might be TRBD2 (6 bases). Per the germline V gene, CDR1 is SGHRS and CDR2 is YFSETQ. This CDR3 spans 15 amino acids. With 4 bases removed from V and 1 base from J, the gap between germline ends came to 13 bases. The CDR3 loop is CASSPQWGGTDTQYF. The CDR3 coding sequence is TGCGCCAGCAGCCCCCAGTGGGGGGGCACAGATACGCAGTATTTT.

The chain couples TRBV9 to TRBJ2-2; 8 bases align to TRBD2. The CDR3 totals 18 residues. V dropped 0 bases and J dropped 0; count of bases not matched to a gene: 7. CDR1 is SGDLS, CDR2 YYNGEE, per germline. The CDR3 nucleotides read TGTGCCAGCAGCGTAGTTGTTAGCGGGGCATCGAACACCGGGGAGCTGTTTTTT. This gives the protein CASSVVVSGASNTGELFF.

The chain employs TRBV2 and TRBJ2-3; 11 nucleotides agree with TRBD2. The CDR3 has 18 amino acids. Germline CDR1 SNHLY, CDR2 FYNNEI. Germline trimming cut 7 bases from V and 0 bases from J; bases unmatched to any gene: 12. The CDR3 region is CASKGLAAQGASTDTQYF. The CDR3 nucleotides read TGTGCCAGCAAGGGACTAGCGGCTCAGGGGGCTAGCACAGATACGCAGTATTTT.

At least ten counts were recorded for this clonotype. The J gene is TRBJ2-7, the V gene TRBV6-1; D is perhaps TRBD2 (6 bases). The CDR3 sequence is 13 residues long. V was shortened by 5 bases and J by 2 bases, with 10 bases between the two germline ends. Germline values: CDR1 MNHNS, CDR2 SASEGT. The chain's CDR3 is CASSRDSTYEQYF. CDR3 in DNA: TGTGCCAGCAGTCGGGACTCAACCTACGAGCAGTACTTC.

The table lists this clonotype with a count of one. A much larger clone lies a single base off, so this may be a read error. This sequence joins TRBV29-1 and TRBJ1-2, with unresolved D. The germline V and J ends were trimmed by 6 bases and 3 bases, with 17 bases remaining between them. The CDR3 loop spans 14 amino acids. Germline CDR1 reads SQVTM; CDR2 reads ANQGSEA. The CDR3 region is CSVTVAEGHYGYTF. In DNA form, the CDR3 reads TGCAGCGTGACTGTGGCCGAGGGTCACTATGGCTACACCTTC.

This clonotype was counted ten times or more. V is TRBV28 and J is TRBJ1-1; TRBD1 might be the D (5 bases). This CDR3 is built from 13 residues. V gave up 8 bases and J gave up 5 bases, with 15 bases separating them. CDR1 MDHEN and CDR2 SYDVKM come from the germline V gene. The CDR3 reads CASLTGGGTEAFF. The CDR3 DNA is TGTGCCAGCCTAACAGGTGGGGGTACTGAAGCTTTCTTT.

This clonotype was recorded at least ten times. CDR3 DNA sequence: TGTGCCAGCAGTTTAGGCAGGGGTGGCTACGAGCAGTACTTC. This gives the protein CASSLGRGGYEQYF. The gene calls are TRBV12-3 or TRBV12-4 and TRBJ2-7; D is possibly TRBD1 (6 bases). The CDR3 has 14 residues. V was shortened by 1 base and J by 3 bases, with 10 bases between the two germline ends.

Ten or more counts support this clonotype. This sequence joins TRBV11-2 and TRBJ2-3; the match to TRBD2 covers 10 bases. The V segment lost 1 base and the J segment 4 bases; nucleotides outside the gene matches: 8. Germline CDR1 reads SGHAT; CDR2 reads FQNNGV. This CDR3 has 17 amino acids. Here the CDR3 reads CASSLAGSSGRADTQYF. Written as DNA, the CDR3 is TGTGCCAGCAGCTTAGCAGGCTCTAGCGGGAGAGCAGATACGCAGTATTTT.

J is TRBJ2-7 and V is TRBV25-1; D unclear. CDR3 length equals 14 residues. V lost 2 bases to trimming and J lost 3 bases, with 11 bases between them. Germline CDR1 MGHDK, CDR2 SYGVNS. CDR3: CASSEPTRRYEQYF. The CDR3 bases are TGTGCCAGCAGTGAACCGACCCGACGCTACGAGCAGTACTTC.

This chain joins TRBV9 and TRBJ2-7; 7 bases align to TRBD1. After removal of 3 bases from V and 3 bases from J, the junction contained 9 bases not matched to a gene. Per the germline V gene, CDR1 is SGDLS and CDR2 is YYNGEE. The CDR3 runs 15 residues. CDR3 coding DNA: TGTGCCAGCAGCGCAGCGACAGGGATGATCTACGAGCAGTACTTC. This encodes CASSAATGMIYEQYF. The full variable domain, completed using reference TRBV9 and TRBJ2-7, is DSGVTQTPKHLITATGQRVTLRCSPRSGDLSVYWYQQSLDQGLQFLIQYYNGEERAKGNILERFSAQQFPDLHSELNLSSLELGDSALYFCASSAATGMIYEQYFGPGTRLTVT.

In this sample, this clonotype turned up many times. The chain joins TRBV10-3 to TRBJ1-1, with D hard to call. Germline V lookup: CDR1 ENHRY, CDR2 SYGVKD. Trimming shortened V by 5 bases and J by 3 bases, and 19 bases separated the two germline ends. The CDR3 spans 16 residues. CDR3 DNA sequence: TGTGCCATCAGTCCGCTGGGCAGTTCGGAGGACACTGAAGCTTTCTTT. It translates to CAISPLGSSEDTEAFF.

This rearrangement joins TRBV2 to TRBJ2-3, with no clear D. Deletions cut 5 bases from V and 4 bases from J, with 10 bases between. Per germline, CDR1 SNHLY and CDR2 FYNNEI. This CDR3 has 13 amino acids. The chain's CDR3 is CASSFSPPDTQYF. For the CDR3, the DNA is TGTGCCAGCAGTTTTTCACCTCCAGATACGCAGTATTTT.

This clonotype has a count of ten or more. V is TRBV20-1 and J is TRBJ2-2; TRBD2 might be the D (5 bases). V lost 6 bases to trimming and J lost 0 bases, with 14 bases between them. This CDR3 spans 15 amino acids. From germline, CDR1 is DFQATT and CDR2 SNEGSKA (reference sequence). The DNA for the CDR3 is TGCAGTGCCACCTCGAGGGTACCGAACACCGGGGAGCTGTTTTTT. It is translated as CSATSRVPNTGELFF.

Here the CDR3 reads CASSQDWVGERGANVLTF. In nucleotides, the CDR3 is TGCGCCAGCAGCCAAGATTGGGTCGGGGAAAGGGGGGCCAACGTCCTGACTTTC. This chain links TRBV4-1 with TRBJ2-6; tentative D call: TRBD2 (5 bases). The CDR3 has 18 residues. From germline, CDR1 is MGHRA and CDR2 YSYEKL. V lost 0 bases to trimming and J lost 4 bases, with 16 bases between them.

This clonotype turned up a few times. The chain is built from TRBV9 and TRBJ1-3; D uncertain. Germline V gives CDR1 SGDLS, CDR2 YYNGEE. The V and J ends lost 2 bases and 0 bases respectively, with 9 bases between them. CDR3 length: 15 amino acids. CDR3: CASSVRGYSGNTIYF. CDR3 DNA sequence: TGTGCCAGCAGCGTCCGAGGGTACTCTGGAAACACCATATATTTT.

As concerns this clonotype: The junction departs from the called germline gene at one end, perhaps through a read error. CDR3 bases: TGTGTCACCAGTGACCCCGGACTAGCGGGAGGGAATGAGCAGTTCTTC. Protein product: CVTSDPGLAGGNEQFF. The rearrangement uses TRBV24-1 and TRBJ2-1; 15 bases fit TRBD2. The CDR3 contains 16 residues. The germline CDR1 and CDR2 sequences are KGHDR and SFDVKD.

This clonotype was counted between two and nine times. This sequence joins TRBV5-4 and TRBJ1-2; TRBD1 matches 8 bases. This CDR3 is built from 14 residues. Germline V gene lookup returns CDR1 SGHNT and CDR2 YYREEE (reference sequence). The J segment lost 7 bases and the V segment lost 0 bases, leaving 5 bases of the junction unmatched. The CDR3 nucleotides are TGTGCCAGCAGCTTGGACCAGGGGGCGCGTGGCTACACCTTC. Protein sequence: CASSLDQGARGYTF.

Many counts were recorded for this clonotype. The rearrangement uses TRBV12-3 or TRBV12-4 and TRBJ1-4, with 7 bases identical to TRBD1. The CDR3 extends over 15 amino acids. V was clipped by 6 bases and J by 7 bases; unmatched bases: 11. CDR3 residues: CASSSPEGAFEKLFF. The CDR3 DNA follows: TGTGCCAGCAGCTCTCCGGAGGGGGCATTTGAAAAACTGTTTTTT.

This clonotype was recorded at least ten times. V and J are TRBV12-3 or TRBV12-4 and TRBJ2-5; D may be TRBD1 or TRBD2 (5 bases each). CDR3 size: 13 residues. V lost 7 bases and J lost 1, with 10 bases in between. CDR3 sequence (DNA): TGTGCCAGCACCCGGGACCGCCAAGAGACCCAGTACTTC. Translating it yields CASTRDRQETQYF.

The chain has TRBV19 and TRBJ1-5; 9 positions match TRBD1. The V and J ends lost 1 base and 5 bases, in that order; junction bases with no gene match: 6. Germline assignment: CDR1 LNHDA and CDR2 SQIVND (reference sequence). The length of the CDR3 is 16 residues. CDR3 amino acids: CASSIGTGVGDQPQHF. The CDR3, as DNA: TGTGCCAGTAGTATAGGGACAGGGGTAGGAGATCAGCCCCAGCATTTT.

This clonotype was seen many times. V and J are TRBV30 and TRBJ2-7; no clear D. The CDR3 contains 12 residues. Germline lookup yields CDR1 GTSNPN and CDR2 SVGIG (reference sequence). V was shortened by 1 base and J by 6 bases, with 10 bases between the two germline ends. The CDR3 nucleotides read TGTGCCTGGAGTGGGGCAGGCGGCGAGCAGTACTTC. Translating gives CAWSGAGGEQYF.

The genes are TRBV24-1 and TRBJ2-1; 11 bases fit TRBD2. The V gene's germline CDR1 is KGHDR and CDR2 SFDVKD. With V trimmed by 4 bases and J by 8 bases, 9 bases remained unmatched. CDR3 length equals 16 residues. CDR3 sequence: CATSDRTSGRIHEQFF. The CDR3 region has the DNA TGTGCCACCAGTGACCGCACTAGCGGGAGAATACATGAGCAGTTCTTC.

This clonotype has ten or more counts. The V and J genes are TRBV24-1 and TRBJ2-1; 8 bases line up with TRBD2. The V and J ends lost 10 bases and 5 bases, in that order; junction bases with no gene match: 9. This CDR3 is 14 amino acids long. Germline V CDR1 and CDR2: KGHDR, SFDVKD. As DNA, the CDR3 is TGTGCCACTCGAGGGAGCGGGAGTAACAATGAGCAGTTCTTC. It yields the protein CATRGSGSNNEQFF.

The CDR3 DNA follows: TGTGCCAGCAGCGAAGGGACAGGGCAAAAATATGGCTACACCTTC. Amino acid sequence: CASSEGTGQKYGYTF. The V and J genes are TRBV7-3 and TRBJ1-2; the match to TRBD1 covers 9 bases. V lost 5 bases to trimming and J lost 5 bases; unmatched junction nucleotides: 9. Germline V gene lookup returns CDR1 SGHTA and CDR2 FQGTGA. The CDR3 consists of 15 residues.